These 28 T cell receptor beta chains originate from one sample sequenced in a study of T cell responses to AZD1222 COVID-19 vaccine. Some clones are missing from TCRdb's copy, which holds only in-frame ones; the method was immunoSEQ multiplex PCR. This sample has about 83,000 clones, with around 90% found just once. Source: peripheral blood, taken 28 days after the second AZD1222 dose. These receptors all come from an adult who received the AZD1222 COVID-19 vaccine.

This rearrangement joins TRBV5-4 to TRBJ1-2; TRBD1 matches 8 bases. The CDR3 runs 13 residues. The germline V gene encodes CDR1 SGHNT and CDR2 YYREEE (reference sequence). V shed 1 base and J 8 bases; nucleotides not matched to a gene: 4. CDR3 in DNA: TGTGCCAGCAGCTTGTCAGGGGGCGCAGGCTACACCTTC. It specifies CASSLSGGAGYTF.

This chain connects TRBV2 to TRBJ2-7; 8 nucleotides agree with TRBD2. The CDR3 consists of 15 residues. Germline CDR1 and CDR2: SNHLY and FYNNEI. V was clipped by 6 bases and J by 3 bases; unmatched bases: 10. Here the CDR3 reads CASSLTSGGRYEQYF. CDR3 coding DNA: TGTGCCAGCAGCCTTACTAGCGGCGGACGCTACGAGCAGTACTTC.

The CDR3, as DNA: TGTGCCAGCAGCTTCGGAGGGGGACAGGCTAATGAAAAACTGTTTTTT. Amino acids: CASSFGGGQANEKLFF. The rearrangement links TRBV7-9 to TRBJ1-4; 8 positions agree with TRBD1. CDR1 is SEHNR and CDR2 is FQNEAQ in the germline V gene (reference sequence). The CDR3 has 16 amino acids. The V segment lost 3 bases and the J segment 3 bases; nucleotides outside the gene matches: 6. Drawing the rest from reference TRBV7-9 and TRBJ1-4, the complete variable domain is DTGVSQNPRHKITKRGQNVTFRCDPISEHNRLYWYRQTLGQGPEFLTYFQNEAQLEKSRLLSDRFSAERPKGSFSTLEIQRTEQGDSAMYLCASSFGGGQANEKLFFGSGTQLSVL.

The rearrangement uses TRBV7-9 and TRBJ2-3, with D hard to call. The CDR3 is made up of 18 amino acids. V was shortened by 1 base and J by 2 bases, with 19 bases between the two germline ends. Germline V gene sequence: CDR1 SEHNR, CDR2 FQNEAQ (reference sequence). CDR3 nucleotides: TGTGCCAGCAGCTTAGGTCTGACATATGAGGCTGTCACAGATACGCAGTATTTT. Translated, it gives CASSLGLTYEAVTDTQYF.

V usage is TRBV5-1 and J usage is TRBJ1-4; unclear D gene. V lost 0 bases to trimming and J lost 1 base, with 7 bases between them. The CDR3 spans 15 residues. The germline V gene encodes CDR1 SGHRS and CDR2 YFSETQ. The CDR3 sequence: CASSLGGQTNEKLFF. For the CDR3, the DNA is TGCGCCAGCAGCTTGGGTGGTCAAACTAATGAAAAACTGTTTTTT.

The V and J genes are TRBV11-2 and TRBJ2-2, with 14 bases that match TRBD2. Germline CDR1 reads SGHAT; CDR2 reads FQNNGV. This CDR3 region has 15 residues. With 4 bases clipped from V and 9 bases from J, the junction kept 4 bases outside the gene matches. The CDR3 DNA reads TGTGCCAGCAGCTCCGGGACTAGCGGGAGTTGGGAGCTGTTTTTT. Protein product: CASSSGTSGSWELFF.

The J gene is TRBJ1-4, the V gene TRBV21-1; the table's TRBD1 call for D was not verified on the DNA. TRBV21-1 is a recognized pseudogene. The CDR3 contains 15 residues. CDR3 in amino acids: CASAKSGATNEKLFF. CDR3 coding DNA: TGTGCCAGCGCCAAGTCAGGGGCCACTAATGAAAAACTGTTTTTT.

The chain uses TRBV19 and TRBJ1-2; no reliable D call. CDR3 length: 13 residues. Germline V gene lookup returns CDR1 LNHDA and CDR2 SQIVND (reference sequence). V lost 5 bases to trimming and J lost 6 bases, with 13 bases between them. In DNA form, the CDR3 reads TGTGCCAGTAGTTCCGCCGCCCCCCATGGCTACACCTTC. Its protein is CASSSAAPHGYTF.

The chain uses TRBV19 and TRBJ1-5; D unresolved. V lost 6 bases, J lost 2 bases, and 8 bases lay in between. The CDR3 covers 13 residues. Germline V CDR1 and CDR2: LNHDA, SQIVND (reference sequence). The CDR3 nucleotides read TGTGCCAGTAGCCCGAATCGCAATCAGCCCCAGCATTTT. Residues: CASSPNRNQPQHF.

The chain has TRBV12-3 or TRBV12-4 and TRBJ2-1; D not certain. The CDR3 sequence is 11 residues long. V lost 6 bases to trimming and J lost 8 bases, with 8 bases between them. The CDR3 coding sequence is TGTGCCAGCAGGAGGAGTGATGAGCAGTTCTTC. This codes for CASRRSDEQFF.

V gene TRBV19 combines with J gene TRBJ1-5; the D gene is possibly TRBD1 (5 bases). The CDR3 is made up of 15 amino acids. V lost 7 bases and J lost 2, with 15 bases in between. In germline, CDR1 is LNHDA, CDR2 SQIVND (reference sequence). In nucleotides, the CDR3 is TGTGCCAGTAAACCCCAGGGAAAAGGCAATCAGCCCCAGCATTTT. Translation: CASKPQGKGNQPQHF. The full variable domain, rest sourced from reference TRBV19 and TRBJ1-5, is DGGITQSPKYLFRKEGQNVTLSCEQNLNHDAMYWYRQDPGQGLRLIYYSQIVNDFQKGDIAEGYSVSREKKESFPLTVTSAQKNPTAFYLCASKPQGKGNQPQHFGDGTRLSIL.

The rearrangement joins TRBV11-3 to TRBJ2-3, with 9 nucleotides matching TRBD2. V lost 0 bases and J lost 0; bases outside the gene matches: 4. This CDR3 spans 17 amino acids. Germline values: CDR1 SGHNT, CDR2 YENEEA. The CDR3 DNA follows: TGTGCCAGCAGCTTAGATATAGCGGGAGATAGCACAGATACGCAGTATTTT. The encoded protein is CASSLDIAGDSTDTQYF.

V gene TRBV5-1 combines with J gene TRBJ1-1, with a possible D match to TRBD1 (5 bases). The CDR3 has 14 amino acids. Germline CDR1 SGHRS, CDR2 YFSETQ. Trimming stripped 4 bases from V and 2 bases from J, with 12 bases between. DNA for the CDR3: TGCGCCAGCAGCCTGGACACATTTAACACTGAAGCTTTCTTT. Encoded protein: CASSLDTFNTEAFF.

The CDR3 DNA sequence: TGTGCCAGCAGTTCCCTGTGGACAGGGGATGAAAAACTGTTTTTT. Residues: CASSSLWTGDEKLFF. J is TRBJ1-4 and V is TRBV28, with 9 bases lining up with TRBD1. Germline V gene lookup returns CDR1 MDHEN and CDR2 SYDVKM. This CDR3 is 15 amino acids long. V shed 4 bases and J 6 bases; nucleotides not matched to a gene: 6.

The chain recombines TRBV18 with TRBJ2-7, with TRBD1 matching over 9 bases. The V segment lost 3 bases and the J segment 3 bases; nucleotides outside the gene matches: 6. This CDR3 region has 15 residues. Germline V gene lookup returns CDR1 KGHSH and CDR2 LQKENI. CDR3 sequence reads: CASSPPDRGGYEQYF. CDR3 nucleotides: TGTGCCAGCTCACCTCCCGACAGGGGGGGCTACGAGCAGTACTTC.

J is TRBJ1-5 and V is TRBV6-4, with D uncertain. CDR1 MRHNA and CDR2 SNTAGT come from the germline V gene. The CDR3 is made up of 13 amino acids. V lost 0 bases and J 4 bases, leaving 4 bases between the germline ends. The CDR3 DNA reads as TGTGCCAGCAGTGACTCATCTAATCAGCCCCAGCATTTT. Amino acid sequence: CASSDSSNQPQHF.

This clone was detected only once. V gene TRBV19 combines with J gene TRBJ1-2, with unresolved D. The V and J ends lost 4 bases and 8 bases respectively, with 14 bases between them. Germline CDR1 and CDR2: LNHDA and SQIVND (reference sequence). The CDR3 length is 13 residues. CDR3 sequence (DNA): TGTGCCAGTAGTAGGGTTCGGGGTCTCGGCTACACCTTC. It encodes CASSRVRGLGYTF.

This clone was seen just once. This chain uses TRBV5-1 with TRBJ2-5; perhaps TRBD2 as D (6 bases). Germline CDR1 reads SGHRS; CDR2 reads YFSETQ. The CDR3 loop spans 16 amino acids. V shed 3 bases and J shed 5 bases, with 20 bases lying between them. The CDR3, as DNA: TGCGCCAGCAGCTCCGCCGGGACTGTAGGTCAGGAGACCCAGTACTTC. It is translated as CASSSAGTVGQETQYF.

This rearrangement joins TRBV4-3 to TRBJ1-2; D not resolved. V was clipped by 0 bases and J by 4 bases, with 12 bases between them. The CDR3 extends over 15 amino acids. In germline, CDR1 is LGHNA, CDR2 YSLEER. Here the CDR3 DNA reads TGCGCCAGCAGCCAAGATCTAGGAAGGCCCTATGGCTACACCTTC. It is translated as CASSQDLGRPYGYTF.

This clone was counted between two and nine times. The rearrangement uses TRBV24-1 and TRBJ2-3; 11 positions match TRBD1. V lost 5 bases to trimming and J lost 3 bases; unmatched junction nucleotides: 3. The CDR3 is 15 residues long. In germline, CDR1 is KGHDR, CDR2 SFDVKD. The CDR3 reads CATSAGTGGTDTQYF. CDR3 bases: TGTGCCACCAGTGCCGGGACAGGGGGGACAGATACGCAGTATTTT.

This rearrangement joins TRBV4-2 to TRBJ2-1; D perhaps matches TRBD2 (5 bases). The CDR3 has 19 residues. Trimming removed 0 bases at V and 3 bases at J, with 21 bases between. CDR1 and CDR2 (germline): LGHNA, YNFKEQ. Here the CDR3 DNA reads TGTGCCAGCAGCCAAGATCGGGCGGGCTCTCAACTCCACTACAATGAGCAGTTCTTC. Translated: CASSQDRAGSQLHYNEQFF.

This clone was seen a few times. The CDR3 sequence: CASSFVFVGTGELFF. As DNA, the CDR3 is TGTGCCAGCAGTTTCGTTTTTGTAGGCACCGGGGAGCTGTTTTTT. This rearrangement joins TRBV28 to TRBJ2-2; D gene unclear. CDR1 is MDHEN, CDR2 SYDVKM, per germline. Trimming took off 3 bases at V and 4 bases at J, with 12 bases between the two ends. The CDR3 sequence is 15 residues long.

The V gene is TRBV9, the J gene TRBJ2-1; 11 bases map to TRBD2. Trimming removed 0 bases from V and 8 bases from J; junction bases left unmatched: 1. CDR3 length: 14 residues. Germline lookup yields CDR1 SGDLS and CDR2 YYNGEE. This CDR3 reads CASSVGLAGYEQFF. The CDR3 nucleotides read TGTGCCAGCAGCGTAGGACTAGCGGGATATGAGCAGTTCTTC.

The genes are TRBV4-1 and TRBJ2-7; D might be TRBD2 (5 bases). The V end lost 0 bases, the J end lost 3 bases, and 12 bases lay between the germline ends. Germline V lookup: CDR1 MGHRA, CDR2 YSYEKL. CDR3 size: 15 residues. CDR3 nucleotides: TGCGCCAGCAGCCAAGATAGACTACCCCTCTACGAGCAGTACTTC. It specifies CASSQDRLPLYEQYF.

V gene TRBV28 combines with J gene TRBJ2-6, with TRBD2 matching over 7 bases. This CDR3 is 17 amino acids long. Per the germline V gene, CDR1 is MDHEN and CDR2 is SYDVKM. Losses at the gene ends were 7 bases for V and 0 bases for J; bases not matched to a gene: 9. CDR3 in amino acids: CASKRGGSSSGANVLTF. The CDR3 DNA reads as TGTGCCAGCAAGCGGGGTGGGAGCAGCTCTGGGGCCAACGTCCTGACTTTC. The full variable domain, in which reference TRBV28 and TRBJ2-6 provide the parts outside the CDR3, is DVKVTQSSRYLVKRTGEKVFLECVQDMDHENMFWYRQDPGLGLRLIYFSYDVKMKEKGDIPEGYSVSREKKERFSLILESASTNQTSMYLCASKRGGSSSGANVLTFGAGSRLTVL.

The V and J genes are TRBV28 and TRBJ2-1; D possibly corresponds to TRBD2 (6 bases). This CDR3 has 15 residues. Deletions cut 3 bases from V and 6 bases from J, with 15 bases between. Germline V gene data show CDR1 as MDHEN and CDR2 as SYDVKM. The CDR3 bases are TGTGCCAGCAGTTTTGGGCGGGAAAGGGCCAATGAGCAGTTCTTC. This translates into CASSFGRERANEQFF.

The J gene is TRBJ2-1, the V gene TRBV18; weak D call: TRBD2 (5 bases). V lost 1 base and J lost 6, with 22 bases in between. Per germline, CDR1 KGHSH and CDR2 LQKENI. CDR3 length: 18 amino acids. In nucleotides, the CDR3 is TGTGCCAGCTCACCACGCCTTTGTGGGAGAGGAGCTTGCAATGAGCAGTTCTTC. This encodes CASSPRLCGRGACNEQFF.

This chain connects TRBV5-1 to TRBJ2-2, with 10 positions matching TRBD1. Germline CDR1 reads SGHRS; CDR2 reads YFSETQ. After removal of 7 bases from V and 2 bases from J, the junction contained 17 bases not matched to a gene. CDR3 length: 19 residues. In DNA, the CDR3 is TGCGCCAGCCCACAGGAAAGACAGGGGGCAAGCCTAAACACCGGGGAGCTGTTTTTT. Protein: CASPQERQGASLNTGELFF.